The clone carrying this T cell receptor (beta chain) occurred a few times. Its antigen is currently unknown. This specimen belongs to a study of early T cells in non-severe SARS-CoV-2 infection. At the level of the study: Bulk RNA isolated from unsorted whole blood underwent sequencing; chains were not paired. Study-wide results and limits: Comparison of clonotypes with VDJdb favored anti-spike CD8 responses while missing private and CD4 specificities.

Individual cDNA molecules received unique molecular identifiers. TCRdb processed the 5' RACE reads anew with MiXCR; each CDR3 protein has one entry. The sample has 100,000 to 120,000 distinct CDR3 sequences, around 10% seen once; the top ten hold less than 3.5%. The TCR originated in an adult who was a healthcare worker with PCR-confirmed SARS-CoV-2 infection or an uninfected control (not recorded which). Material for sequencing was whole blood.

The DNA for the CDR3 is TGTGCCAGCAGCTTACAGGGAGGAGGAACTGAAGCTTTCTTT. This translates into CASSLQGGGTEAFF. This chain connects TRBV11-2 to TRBJ1-1, with D tentatively TRBD1 (5 bases). CDR3 length: 14 residues. V lost 2 bases to trimming and J lost 5 bases, with 12 bases between them. Germline V gene lookup returns CDR1 SGHAT and CDR2 FQNNGV.